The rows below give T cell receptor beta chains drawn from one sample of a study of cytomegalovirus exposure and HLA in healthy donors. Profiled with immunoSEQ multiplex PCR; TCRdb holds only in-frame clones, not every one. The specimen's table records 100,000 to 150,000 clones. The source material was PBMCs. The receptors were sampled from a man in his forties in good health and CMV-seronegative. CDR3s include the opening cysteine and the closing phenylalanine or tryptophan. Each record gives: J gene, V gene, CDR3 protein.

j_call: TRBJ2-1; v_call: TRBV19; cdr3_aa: CASSMGGATGEQFF
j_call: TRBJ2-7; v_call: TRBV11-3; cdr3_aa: CASSDGQVFEQYF
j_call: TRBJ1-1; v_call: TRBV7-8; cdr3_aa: CASSLADRGRGNEAFF
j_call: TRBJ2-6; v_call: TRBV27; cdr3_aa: CASRQGTGANVLTF
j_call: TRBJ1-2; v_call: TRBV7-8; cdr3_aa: CASSLETPGTPTNYGYTF
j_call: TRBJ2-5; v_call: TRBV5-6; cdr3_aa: CASSATREKQETQYF
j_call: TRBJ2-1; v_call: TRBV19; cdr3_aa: CASSDGASGSNEQFF
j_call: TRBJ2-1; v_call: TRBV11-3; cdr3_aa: CASSYRTSPYNEQFF
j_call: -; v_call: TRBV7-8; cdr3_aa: CASSPVVTGTSVPHSSYEQYF
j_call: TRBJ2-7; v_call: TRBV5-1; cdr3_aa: CATRSLAGSYEQYF
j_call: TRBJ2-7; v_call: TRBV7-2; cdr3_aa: CASSFMASGSGREQYF
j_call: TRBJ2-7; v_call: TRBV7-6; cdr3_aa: CASRSTYSGRSSYEQYF
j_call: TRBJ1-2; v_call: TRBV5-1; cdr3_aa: CASSFGQGIGYTF
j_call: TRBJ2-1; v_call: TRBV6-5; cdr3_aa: CASSYWGPARDEQFF
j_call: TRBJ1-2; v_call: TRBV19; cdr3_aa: CASSGQGAYGYTF
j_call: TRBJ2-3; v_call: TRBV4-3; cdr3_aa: CASSPSSASGWTDTQYF
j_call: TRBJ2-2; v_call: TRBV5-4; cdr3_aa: CASRSGRVNTGELFF
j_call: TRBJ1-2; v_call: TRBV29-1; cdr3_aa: CSVRQDYGYTF
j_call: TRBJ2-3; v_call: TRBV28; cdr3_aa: CASSEREGGTDTQYF
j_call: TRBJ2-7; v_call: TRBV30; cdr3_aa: CAWGGGSYEQYF
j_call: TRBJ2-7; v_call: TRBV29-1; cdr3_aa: CSVEDDRASSYEQYF
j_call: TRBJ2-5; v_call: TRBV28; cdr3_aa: CASSFTGLGFWGQYF
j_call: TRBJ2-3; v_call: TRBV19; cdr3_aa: CASSPGQVGSRTQYF
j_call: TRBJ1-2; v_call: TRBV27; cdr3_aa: CASSLSSQGTYGYTF
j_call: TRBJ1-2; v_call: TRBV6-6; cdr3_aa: CASKTAQNYGYTF
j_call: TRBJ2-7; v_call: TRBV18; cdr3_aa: CASSLEGDFSEQYF
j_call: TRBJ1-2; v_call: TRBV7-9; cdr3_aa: CASTGTVVSYGYTF
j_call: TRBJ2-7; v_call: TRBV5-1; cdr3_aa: CASSLQDRTTYEQYF
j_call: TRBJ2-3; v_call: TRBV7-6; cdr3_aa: CASSSRRESITDTQYF
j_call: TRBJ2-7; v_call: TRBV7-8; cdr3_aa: CASSGRQGVGYEQYF
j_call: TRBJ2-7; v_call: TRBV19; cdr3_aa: CASNADTGSSYEQYF
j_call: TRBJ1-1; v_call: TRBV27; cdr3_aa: CASSPRQAGAEAFF
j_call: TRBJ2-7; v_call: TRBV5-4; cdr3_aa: CASSSPGLAGEGGHPYEQYF